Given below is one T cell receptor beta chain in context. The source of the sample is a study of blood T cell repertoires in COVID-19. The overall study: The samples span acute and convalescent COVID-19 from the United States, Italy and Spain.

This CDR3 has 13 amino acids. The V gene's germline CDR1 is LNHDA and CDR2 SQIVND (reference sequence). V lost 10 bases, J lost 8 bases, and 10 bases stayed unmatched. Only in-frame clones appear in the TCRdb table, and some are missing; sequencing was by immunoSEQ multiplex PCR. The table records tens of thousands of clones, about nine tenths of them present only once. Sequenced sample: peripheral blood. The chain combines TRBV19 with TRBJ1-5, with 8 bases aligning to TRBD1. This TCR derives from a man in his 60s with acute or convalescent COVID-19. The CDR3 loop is CAISQGVEKPQHF. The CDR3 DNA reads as TGTGCCATCTCACAGGGGGTAGAGAAGCCCCAGCATTTT.